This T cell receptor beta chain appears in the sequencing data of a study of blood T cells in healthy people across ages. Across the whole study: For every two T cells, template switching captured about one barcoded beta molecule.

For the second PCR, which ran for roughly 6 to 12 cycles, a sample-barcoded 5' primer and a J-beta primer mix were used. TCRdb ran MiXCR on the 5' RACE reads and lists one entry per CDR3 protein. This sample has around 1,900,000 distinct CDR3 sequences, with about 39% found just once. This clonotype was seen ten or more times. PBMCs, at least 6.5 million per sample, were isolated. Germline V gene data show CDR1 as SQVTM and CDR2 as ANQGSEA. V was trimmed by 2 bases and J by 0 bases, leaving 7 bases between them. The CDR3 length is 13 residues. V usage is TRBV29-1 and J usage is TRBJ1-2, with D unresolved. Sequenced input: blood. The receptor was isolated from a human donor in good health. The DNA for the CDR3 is TGCAGCGTTGAATGGGAAGCTAACTATGGCTACACCTTC. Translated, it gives CSVEWEANYGYTF.